This TCR beta chain came from a study of chemoradiotherapy in HPV16-positive cancers. Overall study results and limits: During treatment, candidate HPV-specific clones and E7-related motifs expanded in tumor. For HPV16-positive patients, expanding HPV-responsive T cells associated with longer recurrence-free survival.

Repertoires were sampled repeatedly during chemoradiotherapy. Note on this clone: Its antigen is not known.

TCRdb's copy holds only in-frame clones and misses some; the assay was immunoSEQ multiplex PCR. The sample contains tens of thousands of clones, just under 95% of which appear only once. The CDR3 loop spans 13 amino acids. V lost 5 bases to trimming and J lost 8 bases; unmatched junction nucleotides: 7. The germline CDR1 and CDR2 sequences are SGHNT and YENEEA. The V call is TRBV11-3, the J call TRBJ2-3, with TRBD1 identical over 7 bases. The starting material was blood, obtained from a patient who underwent chemoradiotherapy. The TCR was taken from a human donor with HPV-associated anogenital cancer. CDR3 sequence (DNA): TGTGCCAGCAGCAGGGGGCCAGTAACTACGCAGTATTTT. Protein: CASSRGPVTTQYF. The full variable domain, rest sourced from reference TRBV11-3 and TRBJ2-3, is EAGVVQSPRYKIIEKKQPVAFWCNPISGHNTLYWYLQNLGQGPELLIRYENEEAVDDSQLPKDRFSAERLKGVDSTLKIQPAELGDSAVYLCASSRGPVTTQYFGPGTRLTVL.